This TCR beta chain was captured in a study of long-term antiretroviral therapy in people with HIV. Participants who had HIV were, without exception, treated in the United States. Details on this clone: Its matching antigen is unknown.

This CDR3 is 12 amino acids long. Germline CDR1 and CDR2: GTSNPN and SVGIG (reference sequence). Trimming at V came to 8 bases and at J to 9 bases, leaving 7 bases not matched to a gene. Survey level was the resolution at which the v3.0 immunoSEQ assay ran. The protocol was immunoSEQ multiplex PCR, while the TCRdb copy is restricted to in-frame clones and leaves out a portion. Of about 21,000 clones detected, roughly 84% appear once; the ten largest clones hold nearly 3.5%. General study points: Across all time points, the repertoire was dominated by clones that expanded before ART.

Sequenced material: unsorted PBMCs, taken 1.9 years after starting antiretroviral therapy. The gene calls are TRBV30 and TRBJ1-6; 7 bases match TRBD1. The receptor's source is a woman aged 45 to 65 with HIV. The CDR3 loop is CAGVSGGSPLHF. The CDR3 bases are TGTGCCGGGGTCTCAGGGGGTTCACCCCTCCACTTT.